Below, one T cell receptor (beta chain) is given with its context. Its cognate antigen has yet to be identified. Within one base of it there is no much larger clone, and no base qualities were kept. The immunoSEQ Assay was used to sequence TCRbeta CDR3 regions. After extraction, genomic DNA underwent amplification by bias-controlled multiplex PCR, followed by high-throughput sequencing. The authors' analysis ran thus. To quantify the absolute abundance of every unique TCRbeta CDR3 region, sequences were collapsed and filtered. T cell fraction was estimated by normalizing TCRbeta template counts to usable DNA, with usable DNA measured through amplification of reference genes found in all nucleated cells. Repertoire TCRs were annotated as SARS-CoV-2-specific when V gene, CDR3 amino acid sequence and J gene were exactly matched to a known reactive TCR set. The reference SARS-CoV-2 TCR set was derived from MIRA and filtered for enrichment in COVID-19-positive ImmuneCODE repertoires, a step that removed public or cross-reactive TCRs. Drawing on the MIRA antigens, annotated TCRs were analysed further at the level of specific ORF or position within ORF. Breadth was defined as annotated unique rearrangements over total unique productive rearrangements; depth was the summed frequency of those rearrangements. TCR breadth was compared between groups using two-sided Wilcoxon rank-sum tests. The clones in this table, taken by TCRdb from immuneACCESS, are in-frame only. Not every clone is retained; where verified, under half of the shortfall comes from an unresolved V gene, and the cause of the rest is unknown. V, J and clone size are taken as reported in that table, and D and trimming were inferred from the DNA itself. The sample table lists about 350,000 clones, roughly 90% of them with a count of one. Clones ranked in the top ten supply under 6% of the sample.

These data originate in a study of Ad26.COV2.S vaccination and SARS-CoV-2 variants (TCRdb year 2021). Regarding the study in general: Donors in the vaccine arm were drawn from COV1001, a multicentre, randomized, double-blind, placebo-controlled phase I-IIa trial testing Ad26.COV2.S in healthy adults. Ad26.COV2.S was given intramuscularly at 5x10^10 or 1x10^11 viral particles, as a single shot or as two shots 56 days apart. TCRbeta repertoire sequencing served as the tool for gauging how specific and how broad the SARS-CoV-2-reactive T cell receptors were following Ad26.COV2.S vaccination. A total of around 32 samples were included in the TCR-sequenced set, comprising roughly 19 Ad26.COV2.S vaccine recipients, 5 placebo recipients and 8 SARS-CoV-2 convalescent individuals. Trial participants were randomized into five groups of five: low-dose or high-dose Ad26.COV2.S given once or twice, or placebo on both occasions. Investigators did not know the trial group allocation while performing experiments and assessing outcomes. Broader findings and caveats from the paper: According to the authors, total T cell responses may have been underestimated by the TCR breadth and depth analyses. Higher spike-specific TCR breadth was observed in Ad26.COV2.S recipients than in placebo recipients (P = 0.0014). The study was not powered for comparison of responses between vaccine doses or regimens. Vaccine and placebo recipients had similar non-spike TCR breadth, a finding consistent with the vaccine containing only spike. After vaccination, substantial breadth of spike-specific CD8+ and CD4+ T cell responses was reported.

The intended sense of this specimen's treatment or condition label: approximately 18 received Ad26.COV2.S at low or high dose, single or two shots; 5 received placebo; per-sample allocation not given. For vaccine and placebo recipients, repertoires were sequenced using samples collected on day 63 after the first injection. Cohort 1b enrolled 20 to 30 adults aged 18-55 years at a single site in Boston, USA, between 29 July and 7 August 2020. Ad26.COV2.S was a replication-incompetent adenovirus type 26 vector expressing a prefusion-stabilized SARS-CoV-2 spike protein from the original Wuhan strain. V loses 4 bases at its end and J loses 8 bases; junction bases beyond the gene matches: 5. CDR1 SGHTA and CDR2 FQGNSA are derived from the germline V gene. Including the terminal cysteine and phenylalanine, the CDR3 comprises 13 residues. Of the read, only the CDR3 DNA is kept; its 39 bases are in frame from base 1.

The V and J genes are TRBV7-2 and TRBJ2-1; 7 bases in the middle match TRBD2. The sequence derives from a person between 18 and 65 years old who received the Ad26.COV2.S COVID-19 vaccine or a placebo. The sample in question was peripheral blood, obtained in a trial of Ad26.COV2.S vaccine versus placebo. At the DNA level, the sequence is TGTGCCAGCAGCTACCGACTAGCACATGAGCAGTTCTTC. Translated, it gives CASSYRLAHEQFF.